This passage covers 3 T cell receptor beta chains from one sample sequenced in a study of blood T cell repertoires in COVID-19 (dated by TCRdb to between 2020 and 2021). Receptor libraries were prepared by the immunoSEQ multiplex PCR assay. TCRdb obtained this table from immuneACCESS and retained in-frame rearrangements with V and J assigned. These tables miss some clones; where compared with another copy, unresolved V genes account for less than half of the shortfall, and the remainder is unexplained. The sample data list around 140,000 clones, and around nine tenths of these were observed just once. The leading ten clones occupy approximately 9% of the sample. Material: peripheral blood. Receptors were obtained from a woman aged 45-65 years with active or convalescent COVID-19.

The gene calls are TRBV18 and TRBJ1-5; TRBD1 matches 9 bases. CDR1 and CDR2 (germline): KGHSH, LQKENI. V dropped 5 bases and J dropped 7; count of bases not matched to a gene: 12. The CDR3 spans 16 residues. Here the CDR3 reads CASSAGTGNSGQPQHF. CDR3 sequence (DNA): TGTGCCAGCTCAGCTGGGACAGGGAATTCAGGGCAGCCCCAGCATTTT.

This chain joins TRBV7-9 and TRBJ1-2, with TRBD1 matching over 8 bases. CDR1 is SEHNR, CDR2 FQNEAQ, per germline (reference sequence). V shed 5 bases and J 7 bases; nucleotides not matched to a gene: 3. The CDR3 runs 12 residues. CDR3 in DNA: TGTGCCAGCAGCCTCACAGGGGGTGGCTACACCTTC. Its translation is CASSLTGGGYTF.

V and J are TRBV7-2 and TRBJ2-1; TRBD2 matches 14 bases. Germline V gene data show CDR1 as SGHTA and CDR2 as FQGNSA. After removal of 3 bases from V and 8 bases from J, the junction contained 3 bases not matched to a gene. The CDR3 is 15 residues long. The CDR3 coding sequence is TGTGCCAGCAGCTTCAGACTAGCGGGGGGGGATGAGCAGTTCTTC. As protein: CASSFRLAGGDEQFF.